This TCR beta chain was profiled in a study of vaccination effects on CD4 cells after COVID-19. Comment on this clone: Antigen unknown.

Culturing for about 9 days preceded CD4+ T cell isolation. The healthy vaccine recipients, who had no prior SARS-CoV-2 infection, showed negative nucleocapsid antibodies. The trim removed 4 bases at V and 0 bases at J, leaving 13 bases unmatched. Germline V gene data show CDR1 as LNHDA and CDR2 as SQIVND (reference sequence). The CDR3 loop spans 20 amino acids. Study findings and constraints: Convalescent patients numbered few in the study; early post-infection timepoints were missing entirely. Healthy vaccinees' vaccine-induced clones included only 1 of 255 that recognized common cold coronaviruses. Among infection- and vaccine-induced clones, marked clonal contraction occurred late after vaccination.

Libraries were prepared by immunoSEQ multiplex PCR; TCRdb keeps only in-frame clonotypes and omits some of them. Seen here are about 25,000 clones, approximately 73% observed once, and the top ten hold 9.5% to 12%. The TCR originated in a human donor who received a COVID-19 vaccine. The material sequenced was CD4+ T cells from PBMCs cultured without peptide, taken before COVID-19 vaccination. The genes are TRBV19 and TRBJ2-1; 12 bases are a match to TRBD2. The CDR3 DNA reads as TGTGCCAGTAGTAAAGGACGGCTAGCGGGAGGGTTCCGCTCCTACAATGAGCAGTTCTTC. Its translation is CASSKGRLAGGFRSYNEQFF.